This passage covers 11 T cell receptor beta chains from one sample sequenced in a study of blood T cell repertoires in COVID-19. Profiled with immunoSEQ multiplex PCR; TCRdb holds only in-frame clones, not every one. The sample holds approximately 150,000 clones, 80% to 90% seen once. The sequencing sample was made of peripheral blood. The receptors derive from a woman aged 70 to 79 with acute or convalescent COVID-19.

This clone showed up just once. The V and J genes are TRBV30 and TRBJ1-1; D unclear. The germline V and J ends were trimmed by 3 bases and 5 bases, with 13 bases remaining between them. CDR1 and CDR2 from the germline V gene are GTSNPN and SVGIG (reference sequence). The CDR3 runs to 13 residues. The CDR3 DNA reads as TGTGCCTGGAGGTTGGACTCTTGGACTGAAGCTTTCTTT. It yields the protein CAWRLDSWTEAFF.

The chain is built from TRBV3-1 (or the pseudogene TRBV3-2) and TRBJ1-6; D possibly corresponds to TRBD1 (5 bases). Germline loops: CDR1 LGHDT, CDR2 YNNKEL (reference sequence). The CDR3 runs 14 residues. V was clipped by 1 base and J by 6 bases, with 7 bases between them. Here the CDR3 DNA reads TGTGCCAGCAGCCAAGGGCAGGGTAATTCACCCCTCCACTTT. As protein: CASSQGQGNSPLHF.

This clone turned up a few times. In nucleotides, the CDR3 is TGTGCCAGCAGTTACAGGACAGGGTCCAACGAGCAGTACTTC. Translation gives CASSYRTGSNEQYF. The V call is TRBV7-8, the J call TRBJ2-7; 8 bases match TRBD1. The CDR3 contains 14 residues. Trimming took 6 bases from V and 5 from J; bases not matched to a gene: 9. Looked up from germline, CDR1 is SGHVS and CDR2 is FQNEAQ.

Here the CDR3 reads CASSELAGAKETQYF. The CDR3 DNA follows: TGTGCCAGCAGTGAACTAGCGGGGGCCAAAGAGACCCAGTACTTC. The chain links TRBV6-1 to TRBJ2-5, with TRBD2 identical over 10 bases. The V and J ends lost 2 bases and 3 bases, in that order; junction bases with no gene match: 3. There are 15 residues in the CDR3. The V gene's germline CDR1 is MNHNS and CDR2 SASEGT.

The chain carries TRBV9 and TRBJ2-1; 7 bases are shared with TRBD2. CDR3 length equals 15 residues. V lost 3 bases, J lost 3 bases, and 6 bases stayed unmatched. Germline assignment: CDR1 SGDLS and CDR2 YYNGEE. The CDR3, as DNA: TGTGCCAGCAGCGCAGTGGGGACTATCTACAATGAGCAGTTCTTC. It yields the protein CASSAVGTIYNEQFF.

The chain is built from TRBV3-1 (or the pseudogene TRBV3-2) and TRBJ2-1; 9 bases line up with TRBD2. Unmatched junction bases numbered 1, after V lost 3 bases and J lost 10 bases. Germline-derived CDR1 and CDR2 are LGHDT and YNNKEL (reference sequence). CDR3 length: 12 residues. The CDR3 loop is CASSHLAGEQFF. The CDR3 nucleotides are TGTGCCAGCAGCCATCTAGCGGGAGAGCAGTTCTTC.

The chain carries TRBV5-5 and TRBJ2-7, with 10 bases matching TRBD1. The germline gives CDR1 SGHKS, CDR2 YYEKEE (reference sequence). CDR3 length: 13 residues. V lost 2 bases and J lost 6; bases outside the gene matches: 2. The CDR3: CASSFGTGAEQYF. The CDR3 DNA is TGTGCCAGCAGCTTTGGGACAGGGGCCGAGCAGTACTTC.

The rearrangement joins TRBV11-3 to TRBJ2-3; TRBD2 matches at 9 bases. CDR1 SGHNT and CDR2 YENEEA come from the germline V gene. V lost 5 bases to trimming and J lost 5 bases; unmatched junction nucleotides: 8. The CDR3 totals 15 residues. The CDR3 DNA follows: TGTGCCAGCAGCCATACTAGCGGGCTTAGAGATACGCAGTATTTT. As protein: CASSHTSGLRDTQYF.

The CDR3 spells CASSQVPYQGNTEAFF. The CDR3 DNA reads as TGCGCCAGCAGCCAAGTGCCTTATCAGGGCAACACTGAAGCTTTCTTT. The chain joins TRBV4-3 to TRBJ1-1; tentative D call: TRBD1 (5 bases). Germline CDR1 is LGHNA and CDR2 is YSLEER. The CDR3 has 16 amino acids. V dropped 1 base and J dropped 2 bases, with 14 bases sitting between them.

The chain joins TRBV6-5 to TRBJ2-7, with 8 bases lining up with TRBD2. There are 15 residues in the CDR3. CDR1 and CDR2 from the germline V gene are MNHEY and SVGAGI. The trim removed 6 bases at V and 6 bases at J, leaving 13 bases unmatched. CDR3 loop: CASRPSGTRRGEQYF. For the CDR3, the DNA is TGTGCCAGCAGACCCTCCGGGACTAGGAGGGGCGAGCAGTACTTC.

The genes are TRBV11-2 and TRBJ1-2; possibly TRBD1 for D (5 bases). Germline-derived CDR1 and CDR2 are SGHAT and FQNNGV. Between the trimmed V and J ends, which lost 5 bases and 5 bases, there was a span of 12 bases. The CDR3 consists of 13 residues. Here the CDR3 DNA reads TGTGCCAGCAGCGTTGACAGCTCTTATGGCTACACCTTC. It specifies CASSVDSSYGYTF. Supplemented by reference TRBV11-2 and TRBJ1-2, the full variable domain reads EAGVAQSPRYKIIEKRQSVAFWCNPISGHATLYWYQQILGQGPKLLIQFQNNGVVDDSQLPKDRFSAERLKGVDSTLKIQPAKLEDSAVYLCASSVDSSYGYTFGSGTRLTVV.